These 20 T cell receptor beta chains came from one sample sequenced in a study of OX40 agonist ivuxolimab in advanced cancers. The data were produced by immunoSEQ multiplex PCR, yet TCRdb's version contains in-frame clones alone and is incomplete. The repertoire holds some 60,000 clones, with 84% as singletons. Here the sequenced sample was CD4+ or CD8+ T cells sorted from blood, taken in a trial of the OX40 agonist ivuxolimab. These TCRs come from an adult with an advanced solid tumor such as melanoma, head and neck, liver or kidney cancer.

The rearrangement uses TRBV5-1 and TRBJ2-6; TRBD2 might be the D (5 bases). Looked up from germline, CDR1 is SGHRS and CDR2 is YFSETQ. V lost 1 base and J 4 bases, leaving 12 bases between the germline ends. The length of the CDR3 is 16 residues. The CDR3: CASSLTLSGGANVLTF. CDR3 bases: TGCGCCAGCAGCTTGACACTCTCGGGGGGGGCCAACGTCCTGACTTTC.

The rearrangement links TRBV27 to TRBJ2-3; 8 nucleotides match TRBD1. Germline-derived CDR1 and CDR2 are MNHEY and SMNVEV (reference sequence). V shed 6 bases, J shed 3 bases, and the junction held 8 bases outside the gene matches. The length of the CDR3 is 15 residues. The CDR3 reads CASRRVTGETDTQYF. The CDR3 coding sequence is TGTGCCAGCAGGCGGGTGACAGGGGAGACAGATACGCAGTATTTT.

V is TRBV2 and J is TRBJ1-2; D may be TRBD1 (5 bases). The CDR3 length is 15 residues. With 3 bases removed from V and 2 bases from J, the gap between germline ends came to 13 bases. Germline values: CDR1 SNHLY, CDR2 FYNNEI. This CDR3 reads CASSDIPGRNYGYTF. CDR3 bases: TGTGCCAGCAGTGATATCCCAGGGCGCAACTATGGCTACACCTTC.

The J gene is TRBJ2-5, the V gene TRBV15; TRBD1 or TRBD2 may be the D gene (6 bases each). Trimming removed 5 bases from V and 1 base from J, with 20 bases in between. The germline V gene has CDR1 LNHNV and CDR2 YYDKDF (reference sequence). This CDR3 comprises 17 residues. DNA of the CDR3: TGTGCCACCAGCTTGGGGGGCGGACAGCTAAGCCAAGAGACCCAGTACTTC. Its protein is CATSLGGGQLSQETQYF. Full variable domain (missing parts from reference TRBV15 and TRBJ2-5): DAMVIQNPRYQVTQFGKPVTLSCSQTLNHNVMYWYQQKSSQAPKLLFHYYDKDFNNEADTPDNFQSRRPNTSFCFLDIRSPGLGDTAMYLCATSLGGGQLSQETQYFGPGTRLLVL.

The CDR3 coding sequence is TGTGCCAGCAGCTTAACTACAGGGCCCACTGAAGCTTTCTTT. Its translation is CASSLTTGPTEAFF. This chain uses TRBV7-9 with TRBJ1-1; maybe TRBD1 (6 bases). From germline, CDR1 is SEHNR and CDR2 FQNEAQ (reference sequence). The CDR3 totals 14 residues. With 2 bases removed from V and 4 bases from J, the gap between germline ends came to 11 bases.

The CDR3 region is CASSLATGGAGTQFF. The CDR3 DNA follows: TGTGCCAGCAGCTTAGCGACAGGGGGCGCGGGGACCCAGTTCTTC. This chain connects TRBV7-6 to TRBJ2-1; 10 positions agree with TRBD1. Germline V gene lookup returns CDR1 SGHVS and CDR2 FNYEAQ. Trimming took 0 bases from V and 13 from J; bases not matched to a gene: 9. This CDR3 region has 15 residues.

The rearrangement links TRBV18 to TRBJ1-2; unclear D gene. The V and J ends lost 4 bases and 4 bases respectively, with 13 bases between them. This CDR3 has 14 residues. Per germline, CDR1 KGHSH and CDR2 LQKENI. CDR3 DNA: TGTGCCAGCTCACTTTTGGAAAACACCTATGGCTACACCTTC. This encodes CASSLLENTYGYTF. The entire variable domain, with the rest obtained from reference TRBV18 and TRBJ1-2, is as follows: NAGVMQNPRHLVRRRGQEARLRCSPMKGHSHVYWYRQLPEEGLKFMVYLQKENIIDESGMPKERFSAEFPKEGPSILRIQQVVRGDSAAYFCASSLLENTYGYTFGSGTRLTVV.

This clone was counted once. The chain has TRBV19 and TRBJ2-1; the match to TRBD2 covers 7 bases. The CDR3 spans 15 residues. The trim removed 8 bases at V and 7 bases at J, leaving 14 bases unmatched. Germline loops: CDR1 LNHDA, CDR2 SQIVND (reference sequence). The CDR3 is CASSGERGVGNEQFF. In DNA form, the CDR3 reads TGTGCCAGTTCGGGGGAGCGGGGAGTAGGAAATGAGCAGTTCTTC.

The CDR3 nucleotides are TGTGCCAGCAGGAGGGTAGGTCGTAGCAATCAGCCCCAGCATTTT. The encoded protein is CASRRVGRSNQPQHF. J is TRBJ1-5 and V is TRBV6-1, with D hard to call. The germline V gene has CDR1 MNHNS and CDR2 SASEGT. The V and J ends lost 6 bases and 0 bases respectively, with 12 bases between them. The CDR3 runs 15 residues.

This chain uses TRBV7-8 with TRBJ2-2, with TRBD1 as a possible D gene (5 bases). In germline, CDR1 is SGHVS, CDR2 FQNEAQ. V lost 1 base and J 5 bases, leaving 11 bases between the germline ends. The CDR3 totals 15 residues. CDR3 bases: TGTGCCAGCAGCTTAGTAGCAGGGATTACCGGGGAGCTGTTTTTT. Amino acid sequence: CASSLVAGITGELFF.

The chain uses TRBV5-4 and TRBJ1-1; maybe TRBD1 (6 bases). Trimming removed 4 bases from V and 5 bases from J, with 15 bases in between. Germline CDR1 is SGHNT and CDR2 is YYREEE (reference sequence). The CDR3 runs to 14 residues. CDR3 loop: CASSPSPQGTEAFF. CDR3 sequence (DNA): TGTGCCAGCAGCCCCAGTCCCCAGGGGACTGAAGCTTTCTTT.

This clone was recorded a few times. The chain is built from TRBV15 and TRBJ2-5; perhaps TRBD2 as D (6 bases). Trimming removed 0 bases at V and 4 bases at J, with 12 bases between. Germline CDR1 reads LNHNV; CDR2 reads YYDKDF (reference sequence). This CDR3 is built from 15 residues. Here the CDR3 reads CATSRDLSGLETQYF. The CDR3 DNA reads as TGTGCCACCAGCAGAGATTTAAGCGGGTTAGAGACCCAGTACTTC.

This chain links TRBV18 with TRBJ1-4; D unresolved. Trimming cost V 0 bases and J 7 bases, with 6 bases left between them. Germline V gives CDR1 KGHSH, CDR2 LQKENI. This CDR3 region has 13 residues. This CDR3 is CASSPPPFEKLFF. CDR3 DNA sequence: TGTGCCAGCTCACCACCTCCATTTGAAAAACTGTTTTTT. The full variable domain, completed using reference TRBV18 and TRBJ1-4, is NAGVMQNPRHLVRRRGQEARLRCSPMKGHSHVYWYRQLPEEGLKFMVYLQKENIIDESGMPKERFSAEFPKEGPSILRIQQVVRGDSAAYFCASSPPPFEKLFFGSGTQLSVL.

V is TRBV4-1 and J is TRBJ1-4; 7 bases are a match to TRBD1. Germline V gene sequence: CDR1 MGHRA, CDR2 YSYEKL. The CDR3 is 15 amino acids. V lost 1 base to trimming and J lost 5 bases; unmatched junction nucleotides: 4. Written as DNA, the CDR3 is TGCGCCAGCAGCCAAGGTCCGACAGGGAATGAAAAACTGTTTTTT. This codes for CASSQGPTGNEKLFF.

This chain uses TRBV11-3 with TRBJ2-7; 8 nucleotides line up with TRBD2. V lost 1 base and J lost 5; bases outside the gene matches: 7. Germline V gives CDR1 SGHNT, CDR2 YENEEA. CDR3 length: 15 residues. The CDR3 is CASSLGLARDHEQYF. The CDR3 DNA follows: TGTGCCAGCAGCTTAGGACTAGCGAGGGACCACGAGCAGTACTTC. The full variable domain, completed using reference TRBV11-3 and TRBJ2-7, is EAGVVQSPRYKIIEKKQPVAFWCNPISGHNTLYWYLQNLGQGPELLIRYENEEAVDDSQLPKDRFSAERLKGVDSTLKIQPAELGDSAVYLCASSLGLARDHEQYFGPGTRLTVT.

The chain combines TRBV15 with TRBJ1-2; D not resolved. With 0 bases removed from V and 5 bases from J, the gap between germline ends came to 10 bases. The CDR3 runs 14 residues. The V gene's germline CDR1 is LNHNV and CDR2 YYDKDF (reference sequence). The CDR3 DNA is TGTGCCACCAGCAGAGAGGTTGGTCAGTATGGCTACACCTTC. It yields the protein CATSREVGQYGYTF.

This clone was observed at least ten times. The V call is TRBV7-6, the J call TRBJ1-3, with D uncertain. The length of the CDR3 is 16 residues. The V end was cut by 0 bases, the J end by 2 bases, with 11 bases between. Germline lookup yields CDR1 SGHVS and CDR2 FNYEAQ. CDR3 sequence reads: CASSLAPAGAGNTIYF. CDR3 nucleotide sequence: TGTGCCAGCAGCTTAGCGCCGGCCGGGGCTGGAAACACCATATATTTT.

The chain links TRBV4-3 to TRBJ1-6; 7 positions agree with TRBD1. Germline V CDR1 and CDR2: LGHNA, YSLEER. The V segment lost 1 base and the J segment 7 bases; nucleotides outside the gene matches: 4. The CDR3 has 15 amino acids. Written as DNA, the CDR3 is TGCGCCAGCAGCCAAGTCGACAGGGCAAATTCACCCCTCCACTTT. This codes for CASSQVDRANSPLHF.

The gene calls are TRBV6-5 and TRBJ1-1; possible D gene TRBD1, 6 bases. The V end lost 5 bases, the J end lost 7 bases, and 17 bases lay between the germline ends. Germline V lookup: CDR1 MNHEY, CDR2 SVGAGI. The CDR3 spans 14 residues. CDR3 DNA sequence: TGTGCCAGCAGTCTCACCAACAGGGCGCATGAAGCTTTCTTT. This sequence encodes CASSLTNRAHEAFF.

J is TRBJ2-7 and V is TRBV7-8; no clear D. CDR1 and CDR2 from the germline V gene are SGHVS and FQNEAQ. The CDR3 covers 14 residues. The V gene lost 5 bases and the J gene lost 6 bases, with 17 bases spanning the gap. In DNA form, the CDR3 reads TGTGCCAGCAGCCCGCGACGGGTTGTGGTCGAGCAGTACTTC. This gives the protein CASSPRRVVVEQYF.